In this sample, the clone carrying this TCR beta chain turned up many times. Its cognate antigen is unknown. This specimen belongs to a study of identical twins. Each CDR3 protein is one row after TCRdb ran MiXCR on the 5' RACE reads. The table records a few hundred thousand distinct CDR3 sequences, about 9% of them present only once. Points from the study as a whole: Beta out-of-frame sequences displayed a weaker excess of sharing between twins.

J gave up 6 bases and V 10 bases, and 4 bases lay outside the gene matches. Germline CDR1 is MNHEY and CDR2 is SMNVEV (reference sequence). This CDR3 spans 11 amino acids. Separately, the same data were catalogued under a study of yellow fever vaccine responses in identical twins.

This clonotype was obtained from a woman between 18 and 29 years old in good health. The specimen was CD8+ T cells sorted from blood. The chain has TRBV27 and TRBJ2-3; TRBD1 agrees at 7 bases. Written as DNA, the CDR3 is TGTGCCACCCAGGGGGTGGATACGCAGTATTTT. Residues: CATQGVDTQYF.